This T cell receptor (beta chain) was documented in a study of molecular identifiers for immune sequencing clone quantification (dated 2018 in TCRdb). Broadly, across the study: For a replicate experiment, RNA from around 20,000 or 100,000 naive CD8 T cells was divided into five aliquots, of which four were sequenced. The study was a methods study using CD8 T cells to benchmark molecular-identifier clustering-based TCR repertoire sequencing (MIDCIRS) and TCR RNA copy counting. Points the paper makes about the study in general: In CMV-specific effector cells, clones with more than 20 RNA copies accounted for over 98% of molecules, whereas in naive cells such clones accounted for under 1%. When barcode sub-clustering was not used, chimeric consensus sequences inflated TCR diversity, with chimeras reaching as high as 47%. Spiked-in Jurkat TCR RNA equivalent to a single cell was reported to be detectable even among one million naive CD8 T cells. Highly expanded clone sizes could be underestimated because identical TCR molecules may share a barcode. Modeling indicated approximately 3 TCR RNA copies recovered per cell, compared with roughly 10 by digital PCR, which implies a capture efficiency of approximately 30%. Naive libraries contained spiked-in Jurkat TCR RNA (approximately nine copies' worth), which is not part of the donor repertoire.

V is shortened by 0 bases, J by 4 bases, and the region joining them spans 16 bases. The CDR3 has 15 amino acids, counting the end cysteine and phenylalanine. CDR3 DNA only is kept here, 45 bases in frame from base 1. CDR1 and CDR2 are read off the germline V gene (reference sequence) as DFQATT and SNEGSKA. Libraries of naive CD8 T cells were built from about 19,000 to 1,100,000 sorted cells, with 10%, 30% or 50% of the purified RNA used. Naive CD8 T cells were FACS-sorted as CD8+CD4-CCR7+CD45RA+ on a BD FACSAria II into RLT Plus buffer. To test detection sensitivity, Jurkat RNA equal to some 11 TCR copies was added to samples of 20,000-1,000,000 naive CD8 T cells. CD8 T cells were enriched with RosetteSep CD8+ T Cell Enrichment Cocktail and Ficoll-Paque, followed by ACK red cell lysis. The receptor library was made with PCR. Sequenced using a NextSeq 500. Bulk TCR libraries were made following a previously described method, with the TCR primers given in Table S5. Total RNA was purified with the Qiagen AllPrep DNA/RNA kit. Before analysis, reads from multiple sequencing runs of one library were combined. Turning to the authors' computational methods: Reads were retained only if the reads had an exact TCR constant sequence, and the retained reads were trimmed to 150 nt and grouped according to their 12-nt molecular barcodes. Within each barcode group, reads were sub-clustered at a 15% Levenshtein threshold, and quality-weighted consensus sequences were built per RNA molecule. Non-functional sequences were removed, as were lower-count sequences one edit away from another. Based on a fit of two negative binomial distributions, barcode sub-clusters having less than 20% of the maximum read count were discarded. TCRdb's own reprocessing of the public reads used fastp at Q25 and MiXCR and kept productive beta chains. Each CDR3 protein appears once, grouped with its most common genes and DNA. The V and J calls come from TCRdb's annotation, not from the publication. In this sample the table shows more than 450,000 distinct CDR3 sequences, 25% of which occur a single time. 0.7% to 0.9% of the sample is in the top ten clones.

This clonotype was picked up a small number of times. It has no known antigen specificity. No qualities accompany the bases; no much larger clone lies one base away. Here the chain combines TRBV20-1 and TRBJ2-7; D gene: possibly TRBD2, on 6 matching bases. This clonotype originated in a human donor in good health. Some libraries in this study had Jurkat cell RNA spiked in. Specimen: naive CD8+ T cells from blood, with Jurkat cell RNA spiked in. The cell subset or site label here, explained by the study, means: FACS-sorted CD8+CD4-CCR7+CD45RA+ naive T cells. The sequenced DNA: TGCAGTGCTAGAGATGTCGGGAGTTTCGAGTACGAGCAGTACTTC. Translated, it gives CSARDVGSFEYEQYF.